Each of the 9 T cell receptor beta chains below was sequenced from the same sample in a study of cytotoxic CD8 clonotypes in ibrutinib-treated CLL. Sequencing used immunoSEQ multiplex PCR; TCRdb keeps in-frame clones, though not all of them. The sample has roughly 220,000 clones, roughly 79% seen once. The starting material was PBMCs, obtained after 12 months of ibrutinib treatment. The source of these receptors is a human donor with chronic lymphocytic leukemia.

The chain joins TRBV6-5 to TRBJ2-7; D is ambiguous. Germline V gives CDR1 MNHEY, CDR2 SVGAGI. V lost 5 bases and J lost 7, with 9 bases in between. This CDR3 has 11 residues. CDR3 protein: CASSLGREQYF. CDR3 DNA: TGTGCCAGCAGTCTCGGTAGGGAGCAGTACTTC.

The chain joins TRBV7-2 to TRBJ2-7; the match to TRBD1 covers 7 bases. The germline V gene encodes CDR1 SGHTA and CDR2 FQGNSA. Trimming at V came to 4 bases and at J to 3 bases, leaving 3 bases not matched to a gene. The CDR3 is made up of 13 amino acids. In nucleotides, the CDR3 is TGTGCCAGCAGCTCGGGACAGTTCTACGAGCAGTACTTC. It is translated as CASSSGQFYEQYF.

CDR3 in DNA: TGTGCCACCAGCAGAGACGCAGGGGTGGGCAATCAGCCCCAGCATTTT. It is translated as CATSRDAGVGNQPQHF. This rearrangement joins TRBV15 to TRBJ1-5, with D possibly matching TRBD1 (6 bases). The V end lost 0 bases, the J end lost 2 bases, and 11 bases lay between the germline ends. The CDR3 contains 16 residues. CDR1 is LNHNV and CDR2 is YYDKDF in the germline V gene (reference sequence).

CDR3 residues: CASSYSEYYNEQFF. Here the CDR3 DNA reads TGTGCCAGCAGTTACTCAGAGTACTACAATGAGCAGTTCTTC. The chain links TRBV6-5 to TRBJ2-1; no definite D call. Germline CDR1 MNHEY, CDR2 SVGAGI. The CDR3 consists of 14 residues. Trimming removed 0 bases at V and 3 bases at J, with 6 bases between.

In nucleotides, the CDR3 is TGCGCCAGCAGCCAAGATTCCCGGGAGCCGTACAATGAGCAGTTCTTC. Translating it yields CASSQDSREPYNEQFF. The J gene is TRBJ2-1, the V gene TRBV4-1, with D maybe TRBD2 (6 bases). The CDR3 has 16 residues. Germline CDR1 reads MGHRA; CDR2 reads YSYEKL. The germline V and J ends were trimmed by 0 bases and 4 bases, with 13 bases remaining between them.

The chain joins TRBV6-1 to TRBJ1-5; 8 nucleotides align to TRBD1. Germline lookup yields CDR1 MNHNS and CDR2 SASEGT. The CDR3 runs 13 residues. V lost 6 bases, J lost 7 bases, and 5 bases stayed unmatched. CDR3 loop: CASRGQGSQPQHF. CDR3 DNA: TGTGCCAGCAGAGGACAGGGTTCACAGCCCCAGCATTTT.

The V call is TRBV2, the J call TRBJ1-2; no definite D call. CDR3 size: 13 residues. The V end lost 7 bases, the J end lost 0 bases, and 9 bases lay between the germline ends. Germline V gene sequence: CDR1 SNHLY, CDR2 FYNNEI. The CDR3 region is CASTLVSNYGYTF. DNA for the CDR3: TGTGCCAGCACCCTGGTCTCTAACTATGGCTACACCTTC.

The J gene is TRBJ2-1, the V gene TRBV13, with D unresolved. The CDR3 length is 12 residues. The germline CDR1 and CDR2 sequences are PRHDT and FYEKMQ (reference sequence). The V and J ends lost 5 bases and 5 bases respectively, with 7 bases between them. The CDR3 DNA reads TGTGCCAGCAGCACCGGAAACAATGAGCAGTTCTTC. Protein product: CASSTGNNEQFF. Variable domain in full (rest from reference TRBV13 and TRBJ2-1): AAGVIQSPRHLIKEKRETATLKCYPIPRHDTVYWYQQGPGQDPQFLISFYEKMQSDKGSIPDRFSAQQFSDYHSELNMSSLELGDSALYFCASSTGNNEQFFGPGTRLTVL.

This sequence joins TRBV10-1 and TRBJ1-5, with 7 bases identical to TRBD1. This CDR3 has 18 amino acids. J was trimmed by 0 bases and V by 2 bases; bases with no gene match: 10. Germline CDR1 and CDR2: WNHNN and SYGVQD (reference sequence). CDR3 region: CASSEPGTVEISNQPQHF. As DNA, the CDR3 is TGCGCCAGCAGTGAGCCCGGGACAGTGGAGATTAGCAATCAGCCCCAGCATTTT.